The present T cell receptor (beta chain) was sequenced within a study of beta chain features in type 1 diabetes. Regarding the study as a whole: Significant though moderate, a shortening of TCRB CDR3s appeared in all four CD4+ subsets of Type 1 diabetes patients.

The entirety of the isolated RNA underwent reverse transcription, so expressed TCRB transcripts were sequenced. The protocol was immunoSEQ multiplex PCR, while the TCRdb copy is restricted to in-frame clones and leaves out a portion. The repertoire holds more than 120,000 clones, about 13% seen once, with 1.3% in the top ten. This clone was detected only a few times. Antigen specificity is unknown. The TCR originated in a man aged 18 to 30 with type 1 diabetes. Sequencing was performed on central memory CD4+ T cells from blood.

The CDR3 DNA reads as TGCGCCAGCAGCCCTTCGACAGGGTCTCCCGGGACCCAGTACTTC. This codes for CASSPSTGSPGTQYF. V gene TRBV5-1 combines with J gene TRBJ2-5; 7 bases line up with TRBD1. The ends lost 4 bases at V and 7 bases at J; junction bases unmatched: 13. Germline loops: CDR1 SGHRS, CDR2 YFSETQ. The CDR3 covers 15 residues.